This is a list of T cell receptor beta chains from one sample in a study of blood T cell repertoires in COVID-19. The protocol was immunoSEQ multiplex PCR, while the TCRdb copy is restricted to in-frame clones and leaves out a portion. The table has tens of thousands of clones, just over 85% seen once. Sequenced: peripheral blood. The source of these receptors is a man in his forties with acute or convalescent COVID-19. Each CDR3 is given with its conserved first and last residue. D genes are given only for firm matches. Size values are once, few and many counts, or a class for expanded clones, and some rows have none.

>TRBJ1-3|TRBD1|.|TRBV2
TGTGCCAGCAGTGATTTTGGGACAGGGAGCTCTGGAAACACCATATATTTT
CASSDFGTGSSGNTIYF
>TRBJ1-1|.|.|TRBV5-1
TGCGCCAGCAGCTTCGACAGGCGCAACACTGAAGCTTTCTTT
CASSFDRRNTEAFF
>TRBJ2-3|.|.|TRBV5-1
TGCGCCAGCAGCGCCCTCCTTAGTACCGATACGCAGTATTTT
CASSALLSTDTQYF
>TRBJ1-3|.|.|TRBV7-2
TGTGCCAGCAGCCCACTCACTGCCGTCGGTGGCACCATATATTTT
CASSPLTAVGGTIYF
>TRBJ2-5|.|.|TRBV4-1
TGCGCCAGCAGCCAGCCCGGTCGGGGTAGGGCCCAAGAGACCCAGTACTTC
CASSQPGRGRAQETQYF
>TRBJ1-4|.|few|TRBV11-2
TGTGCCAGCAGCTTATATGCAACTAATGAAAAACTGTTTTTT
CASSLYATNEKLFF
>TRBJ1-5|.|.|TRBV6-1
TGTGCCAGCAGTGAAGGACACCGCAATCAGCCCCAGCATTTT
CASSEGHRNQPQHF
>TRBJ2-7|TRBD1|once|TRBV3-1/TRBV3-2
TGTGCCAGCAGCCAGATGTCAGGGGGATCCTACGAGCAGTACTTC
CASSQMSGGSYEQYF
>TRBJ1-5|.|few|TRBV2
TGTGCCAGCAGACCTCGAGGAGGACAGCCCCAGCATTTT
CASRPRGGQPQHF
>TRBJ1-4|.|.|TRBV3-1/TRBV3-2
TGTGCCAGCAGCCCGCGACTGACCCGGAATGAAAAACTGTTTTTT
CASSPRLTRNEKLFF
>TRBJ2-3|.|once|TRBV7-3
TGTGCCAGCAGCCCACGGCAGGGAGATACGCAGTATTTT
CASSPRQGDTQYF
>TRBJ2-5|.|.|TRBV11-2
TGTGCCAGCAGCTTAAAGGGGTTGGAGACCCAGTACTTC
CASSLKGLETQYF
>TRBJ2-4|TRBD1|.|TRBV3-1/TRBV3-2
TGTGCCAGCAGCCAAGACAGGGGGTCTGTCAAAAACATTCAGTACTTC
CASSQDRGSVKNIQYF
>TRBJ2-2|TRBD2|.|TRBV19
TGTGCCAGTAGCCCCATGGGGCGGGGGGGCCGAGGCGGGGAGCTGTTTTTT
CASSPMGRGGRGGELFF
>TRBJ2-3|TRBD2|.|TRBV5-5
TGTGCCAGCAGCTTCTCTAGCGGGGGGGCAGATACGCAGTATTTT
CASSFSSGGADTQYF
>TRBJ1-2|TRBD1|.|TRBV12-3/TRBV12-4
TGTGCCAGCAGTCGGGACAGGGGGTATGGCTACACCTTC
CASSRDRGYGYTF
>TRBJ2-7|TRBD2|.|TRBV7-2
TGTGCCAGCAGCTCGCCTGGGGGGGACGAGCAGTACTTC
CASSSPGGDEQYF
>TRBJ1-5|.|.|TRBV20-1
TGCAGTGCTAGTCAGGGGCTCGGCAATCAGCCCCAGCATTTT
CSASQGLGNQPQHF
>TRBJ1-1|.|few|TRBV7-6
TGTGCCAGCAGCTTAACACCGCCTCGAAAGTCTCCAGGTGGGTACACTGAAGCTTTCTTT
CASSLTPPRKSPGGYTEAFF
>TRBJ1-1|.|few|TRBV12-2
TGTGCAAGTCGCTTAGACGGGGGAGGGGTCACTGAAGCTTTCTTT
CASRLDGGGVTEAFF
>TRBJ1-2|TRBD1|.|TRBV4-1
TGCGCCAGCAGCCAAGGGGGACAGGGTAGGAGCTACACCTTC
CASSQGGQGRSYTF
>TRBJ2-3|TRBD2|few|TRBV24-1
TGTGCCACCAGTCCTGCCAGCGGGGGTTCGGGAGATACGCAGTATTTT
CATSPASGGSGDTQYF
>TRBJ2-2|.|.|TRBV5-1
TGCGCCAGCAGCCTGGGGGTGAGAGGAAACACCGGGGAGCTGTTTTTT
CASSLGVRGNTGELFF
>TRBJ1-5|.|.|TRBV28
TGTGCCAGCAGTGGCGGGAAGGGAAATCAGCCCCAGCATTTT
CASSGGKGNQPQHF
>TRBJ2-7|.|.|TRBV3-1/TRBV3-2
TGTGCCAGCAGCGACGGGGGACCTGCTAACGAGCAGTACTTC
CASSDGGPANEQYF
>TRBJ1-2|TRBD1|.|TRBV7-2
TGTGCCAGCAGCTTACTTCCGGGACAGAGCTATGGCTACACCTTC
CASSLLPGQSYGYTF
>TRBJ2-3|TRBD1|.|TRBV24-1
TGTGCCACCAGTGAGAGAGACAGGGTGGGACGGGATACGCAGTATTTT
CATSERDRVGRDTQYF
>TRBJ1-1|.|.|TRBV14
TGTGCCAGCAGCCTCCACTTGGACACTGAAGCTTTCTTT
CASSLHLDTEAFF
>TRBJ1-2|.|.|TRBV5-6
TGTGCCAGCAGCTTGAGTCTCGGGGGCTACACCTTC
CASSLSLGGYTF